The rows below give T cell receptor beta chains drawn from one sample of a study of shared clonotypes between healthy human individuals. This table comes from immunoSEQ multiplex PCR, and its TCRdb copy is limited to in-frame clones, with some not included. The sample yields about 480,000 clones, 70% to 80% seen once. Sequencing was performed on PBMCs. These TCRs come from a woman aged 40 to 55 in good health. Some clones in this sample may be carry-over from other donors' samples. The CDR3 runs from the conserved cysteine through the conserved F or W. Each record gives: D gene, clone size, CDR3 length, V gene, J gene, CDR3 protein, CDR3 DNA. The D gene is left open where the match is weak. A clone size is listed for some rows: how often the clone was seen (once, few, many), or a class if it is expanded.

-	-	15	TRBV6-5	TRBJ1-4	CASGRDPVRKEKLFF	TGTGCCAGCGGCCGGGATCCCGTTAGGAAAGAAAAACTGTTTTTT
-	-	13	TRBV27	TRBJ2-2	CASSGGATGELFF	TGTGCCAGCAGTGGAGGGGCCACCGGGGAGCTGTTTTTT
-	-	14	TRBV6-1	TRBJ2-3	CASSERPATDTQYF	TGTGCCAGCAGTGAACGGCCAGCGACAGATACGCAGTATTTT
-	-	13	TRBV18	TRBJ2-1	CASSPRLGHEQFF	TGTGCCAGCTCACCTAGACTGGGCCATGAGCAGTTCTTC
-	many	13	TRBV15	TRBJ2-5	CATARRVQETQYF	TGTGCCACCGCCCGGAGGGTGCAAGAGACCCAGTACTTC
TRBD2	-	17	TRBV10-3	TRBJ2-1	CAITKTQRAGTYNEQFF	TGTGCCATCACCAAGACTCAAAGAGCGGGGACCTACAATGAGCAGTTCTTC
-	-	12	TRBV5-1	TRBJ1-2	CASSPGQGGYTF	TGCGCCAGCAGCCCAGGTCAGGGCGGCTACACCTTC
TRBD2	-	16	TRBV7-3	TRBJ2-2	CASSQGRGGPPGELFF	TGCGCCAGCAGCCAAGGGCGGGGAGGGCCTCCCGGGGAGCTGTTTTTT
-	-	14	TRBV5-1	TRBJ2-3	CASRGATSTDTQYF	TGCGCCAGCCGCGGTGCAACTAGCACAGATACGCAGTATTTT
TRBD2	many	16	TRBV5-1	TRBJ2-3	CASSEEPGLGSDTQYF	TGCGCCAGCAGCGAAGAGCCGGGACTAGGCTCAGATACGCAGTATTTT
-	once	14	TRBV28	TRBJ1-4	CASSFHSLNEKLFF	TGTGCCAGCAGTTTTCACAGCCTTAATGAAAAACTGTTTTTT
TRBD2	-	15	TRBV18	TRBJ2-1	CASSPPGLASNEQFF	TGTGCCAGCTCACCACCCGGACTAGCTTCCAATGAGCAGTTCTTC
TRBD1	few	13	TRBV4-2	TRBJ2-7	CASSHDRVHEQYF	TGTGCCAGCAGCCACGACAGGGTCCACGAGCAGTACTTC
-	-	14	TRBV5-1	TRBJ2-3	CASSLVSSTDTQYF	TGCGCCAGCAGCTTGGTATCCAGCACAGATACGCAGTATTTT
-	-	12	TRBV5-4	TRBJ1-2	CASSWAEGGYTF	TGTGCCAGCAGCTGGGCAGAAGGTGGCTACACCTTC
-	-	15	TRBV9	TRBJ2-1	CASSVMVSGDNEQFF	TGTGCCAGCAGCGTAATGGTTAGCGGAGATAATGAGCAGTTCTTC
TRBD1	-	14	TRBV28	TRBJ1-2	CASRGPGGMYGYTF	TGTGCCAGCAGAGGCCCAGGGGGCATGTACGGCTACACCTTC
TRBD1	-	14	TRBV5-8	TRBJ2-7	CASSLGQGLHEQYF	TGTGCCAGCAGCTTGGGACAGGGGCTCCACGAGCAGTACTTC
-	-	13	TRBV18	TRBJ2-1	CASSPGIENEQFF	TGTGCCAGCTCACCGGGAATTGAAAATGAGCAGTTCTTC
TRBD1	-	14	TRBV7-9	TRBJ2-7	CASSLDRGAGEQYF	TGTGCCAGCAGCTTAGACAGGGGAGCCGGCGAGCAGTACTTC
TRBD2	-	17	TRBV4-3	TRBJ2-1	CASRLAGTSGRENEQFF	TGCGCCAGCCGGCTGGCGGGGACTAGCGGGAGGGAAAATGAGCAGTTCTTC
-	-	15	TRBV11-2	TRBJ2-1	CASSLEQSSYNEQFF	TGTGCCAGCAGCTTAGAACAAAGCTCCTACAATGAGCAGTTCTTC
-	-	14	TRBV5-4	TRBJ1-2	CASSLVVGSAGYTF	TGTGCCAGCAGCTTGGTGGTAGGGTCTGCTGGCTACACCTTC
TRBD1	-	13	TRBV27	TRBJ2-7	CASSWRQGYEQYF	TGTGCCAGCAGTTGGAGACAGGGCTACGAGCAGTACTTC
TRBD2	-	16	TRBV10-1	TRBJ2-3	CASSGTSGSGTDTQYF	TGCGCCAGCAGTGGGACTAGCGGGAGCGGCACAGATACGCAGTATTTT
-	few	11	TRBV4-2	TRBJ2-1	CASSSTGQQFF	TGTGCCAGCAGCTCCACCGGACAGCAGTTCTTC
TRBD1	-	13	TRBV19	TRBJ2-1	CASRDRGSNEQFF	TGTGCCAGCCGGGACAGGGGATCTAATGAGCAGTTCTTC
-	-	15	TRBV18	TRBJ2-3	CASSPPSLSTDTQYF	TGTGCCAGCTCACCACCTAGTCTCAGCACAGATACGCAGTATTTT
TRBD1	-	16	TRBV5-1	TRBJ1-3	CASSPILQGKGNTIYF	TGCGCCAGCAGCCCTATTTTACAGGGGAAAGGAAACACCATATATTTT
-	-	14	TRBV6-1	TRBJ2-3	CASTAGYSTDTQYF	TGTGCCAGCACAGCGGGTTATAGCACAGATACGCAGTATTTT
TRBD1	-	14	TRBV29-1	TRBJ2-2	CSVEGQGMIGELFF	TGCAGCGTTGAGGGACAGGGCATGATCGGGGAGCTGTTTTTT
TRBD2	-	16	TRBV5-1	TRBJ2-5	CASSRLAGGGQETQYF	TGCGCCAGCAGCCGTCTAGCGGGAGGGGGGCAAGAGACCCAGTACTTC
-	-	13	TRBV14	TRBJ2-3	CATPERGTDTQYF	TGTGCCACCCCCGAGCGGGGCACAGATACGCAGTATTTT
-	-	11	TRBV11-2	TRBJ2-7	CASSLYYEQYF	TGTGCCAGCAGCCTCTACTACGAGCAGTACTTC
-	-	12	TRBV9	TRBJ2-3	CASSDSTDTQYF	TGTGCCAGCAGCGACAGCACAGATACGCAGTATTTT
-	-	14	TRBV30	TRBJ2-2	CAWTARGVMGELFF	TGTGCCTGGACCGCCAGGGGCGTCATGGGGGAGCTGTTTTTT
TRBD1	-	14	TRBV6-6	TRBJ1-1	CASRNTGVGTEAFF	TGTGCCAGCAGAAACACAGGGGTTGGCACTGAAGCTTTCTTT
-	-	13	TRBV5-1	TRBJ2-7	CASSEDSSYEQYF	TGCGCCAGCAGCGAAGACAGTTCCTACGAGCAGTACTTC
-	-	14	TRBV27	TRBJ2-3	CASSPQTSTDTQYF	TGTGCCAGCAGTCCTCAAACTAGCACAGATACGCAGTATTTT
-	-	14	TRBV29-1	TRBJ2-7	CSVERNEGRLEQYF	TGCAGCGTTGAACGTAATGAGGGACGCTTGGAGCAGTACTTC
TRBD2	-	15	TRBV7-3	TRBJ2-1	CASSLTSGIGYEQFF	TGTGCCAGCAGCCTAACTAGCGGGATAGGTTATGAGCAGTTCTTC
-	-	13	TRBV7-3	TRBJ1-1	CASSFDTNTEAFF	TGTGCCAGCAGCTTCGACACTAACACTGAAGCTTTCTTT
-	-	19	TRBV19	TRBJ2-4	CASSIRHLGQALAKNIQYF	TGTGCCAGTAGTATTCGCCACCTTGGACAAGCCTTAGCCAAAAACATTCAGTACTTC
TRBD1	-	15	TRBV6-5	TRBJ1-4	CASKRTGLLGEKLFF	TGTGCCAGCAAGAGGACAGGTCTGCTGGGTGAAAAACTGTTTTTT
TRBD2	-	16	TRBV7-8	TRBJ2-3	CASSSSSGRVADTQYF	TGTGCCAGCAGCTCATCTAGCGGGAGAGTGGCAGATACGCAGTATTTT
TRBD2	-	13	TRBV30	TRBJ2-1	CAWSVSGTSGRVF	TGTGCCTGGAGTGTCTCCGGGACTAGCGGGAGGGTCTTC
TRBD1	-	17	TRBV5-8	TRBJ2-7	CASSDFFGTGVSYEQYF	TGTGCCAGCAGCGATTTTTTCGGGACAGGGGTCTCCTACGAGCAGTACTTC